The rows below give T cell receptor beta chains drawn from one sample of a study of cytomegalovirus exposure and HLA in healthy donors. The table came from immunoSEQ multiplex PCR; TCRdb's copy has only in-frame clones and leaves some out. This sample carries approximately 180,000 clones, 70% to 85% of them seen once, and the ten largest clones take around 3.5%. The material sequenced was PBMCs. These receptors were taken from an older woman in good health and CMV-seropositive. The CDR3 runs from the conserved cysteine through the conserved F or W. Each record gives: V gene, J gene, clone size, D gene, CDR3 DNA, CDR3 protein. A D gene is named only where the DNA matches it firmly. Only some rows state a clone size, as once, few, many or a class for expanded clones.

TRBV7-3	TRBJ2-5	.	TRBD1	TGTGCCAGCAGCTTATCTTCAGGCAGGGGGCAAGAGACCCAGTACTTC	CASSLSSGRGQETQYF
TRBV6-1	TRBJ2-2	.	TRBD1	TGTGCCAGCAGTCCCGGGACAGGGGGTGCCGGGGAGCTGTTTTTT	CASSPGTGGAGELFF
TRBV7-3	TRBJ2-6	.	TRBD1	TGTGCCAGCAGCATCGACAGGGGGCCCGTCAACGTCCTGACTTTC	CASSIDRGPVNVLTF
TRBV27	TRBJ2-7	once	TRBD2	TGTGCCAGCAGCCCAGCGGGAGGGTATGGCGAGCAGTACTTC	CASSPAGGYGEQYF
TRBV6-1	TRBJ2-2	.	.	TGTGCCAGCAGTGACCGGAGGACGGCTGTAGACACCGGGGAGCTGTTTTTT	CASSDRRTAVDTGELFF
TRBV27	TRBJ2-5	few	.	TGTGCCAGCAGGGTCGTAGGGAGCCAAGAGACCCAGTACTTC	CASRVVGSQETQYF
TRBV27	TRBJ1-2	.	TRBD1	TGTGCCAGCAGAAACAGGGGGAATGGCTACACCTTC	CASRNRGNGYTF
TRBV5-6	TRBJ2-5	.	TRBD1	TGTGCCAGCAGCTACGACAGGGAAGAGACCCAGTACTTC	CASSYDREETQYF
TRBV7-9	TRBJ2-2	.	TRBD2	TGTGCCACCACGACTAGCGGTGTTGGCACCGGGGAGCTGTTTTTT	CATTTSGVGTGELFF
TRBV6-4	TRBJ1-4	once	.	TGTGCCAGCAGTGACAGCTTTAATGAAAAACTGTTTTTT	CASSDSFNEKLFF
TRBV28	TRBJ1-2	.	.	TGTGCCAGCACGTTACAGGGTCATGGCTACACCTTC	CASTLQGHGYTF
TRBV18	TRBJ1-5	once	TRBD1	TGTGCCAGCTCGCTACAGGGGCCGGGCAATCAGCCCCAGCATTTT	CASSLQGPGNQPQHF
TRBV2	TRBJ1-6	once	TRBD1	TGTGCCAGCTCCCCCCCCCGGACAGGGCGCAATTCACCCCTCCACTTT	CASSPPRTGRNSPLHF
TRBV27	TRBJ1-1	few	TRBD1	TGTGCCAGCAGTGCCAGGGGGTTCGGCACTGAAGCTTTCTTT	CASSARGFGTEAFF
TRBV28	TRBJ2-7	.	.	TGTGCCAGCAGTTTATTCGCCGGGGCCTACGAGCAGTACTTC	CASSLFAGAYEQYF
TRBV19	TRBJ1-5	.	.	TGTGCCAGTAGTATCGGGATTGTTTTGGGCAATCAGCCCCAGCATTTT	CASSIGIVLGNQPQHF
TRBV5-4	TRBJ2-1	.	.	TGTGCCAGCAGCCGTGACAGCTACAATGAGCAGTTCTTC	CASSRDSYNEQFF